A selection of T cell receptor beta chains follows, all from one sample in a study of shared clonotypes between healthy human individuals. Sequencing was performed with immunoSEQ multiplex PCR; in TCRdb, only in-frame clones are kept and a portion is missing. The repertoire holds about 820,000 clones, with 80% to 95% as singletons. The sample consisted of naive CD8+ T cells sorted from blood. Receptor source: a man aged 25 to 45 in good health. Each CDR3 is given without its conserved first and last residue. Fields, in order: J gene, V gene, CDR3 protein.

J: TRBJ2-2; V: TRBV28; CDR3: ASSLLTPNTGELF
J: TRBJ2-1; V: TRBV4-1; CDR3: ASSQVTGLSYNEQF
J: TRBJ2-7; V: TRBV7-9; CDR3: ASSLLDGPFYEQY
J: TRBJ2-7; V: TRBV28; CDR3: ASSLLGQGYEQY
J: .; V: TRBV25-1; CDR3: ASSPGVGYEQY
J: TRBJ2-3; V: TRBV4-1; CDR3: ASSQGLGDLGDTQY
J: TRBJ2-7; V: TRBV28; CDR3: ASSGRLGPYEQY
J: TRBJ1-2; V: TRBV2; CDR3: ASRGRPNYGYT
J: TRBJ1-4; V: TRBV28; CDR3: ASAGPTNEKLF
J: TRBJ2-3; V: TRBV27; CDR3: ASSPGTSGLTDTQY
J: TRBJ2-2; V: TRBV9; CDR3: ASSGPGQGVTGELF
J: TRBJ1-1; V: TRBV7-6; CDR3: ASSLEWAGGNTEAF
J: TRBJ2-1; V: TRBV4-1; CDR3: ASRTNGRWLESPNEQF
J: TRBJ2-4; V: TRBV7-6; CDR3: ASSSTVLGGLKNIQY
J: TRBJ2-7; V: TRBV7-9; CDR3: ASSPIGYEQY
J: TRBJ2-4; V: TRBV5-6; CDR3: ASRFQGAKNIQY
J: TRBJ2-3; V: TRBV5-8; CDR3: ASNQGQGAFTDTQY
J: TRBJ2-1; V: TRBV9; CDR3: ASSVAGVAGNEQF
J: TRBJ1-5; V: TRBV9; CDR3: ASSVGDGNQPQH
J: TRBJ2-1; V: TRBV28; CDR3: ASTKGTSAYNEQF
J: TRBJ2-3; V: TRBV6-5; CDR3: ASSYGTASTDTQY
J: TRBJ2-1; V: TRBV5-1; CDR3: ASAPGTEYYNEQF
J: TRBJ1-1; V: TRBV11-2; CDR3: ASSLEAATNTEAF
J: TRBJ1-2; V: TRBV2; CDR3: ASGTGAPRART
J: TRBJ2-2; V: TRBV4-3; CDR3: ASSQVARANTGELF
J: TRBJ2-7; V: TRBV11-2; CDR3: ASSSPSTEGYEQY
J: TRBJ2-7; V: TRBV7-9; CDR3: ASSFDRYEQY
J: TRBJ1-2; V: TRBV29-1; CDR3: SVRDRAYGYT
J: TRBJ2-5; V: TRBV7-2; CDR3: ASSLEVQTQY
J: TRBJ1-4; V: TRBV18; CDR3: ASSPRTGSNNEKLF
J: TRBJ2-1; V: TRBV19; CDR3: ASGTGWGRRNEQF
J: TRBJ2-1; V: TRBV7-9; CDR3: ASSSLSNEQF
J: TRBJ2-7; V: TRBV27; CDR3: ASSLRGIGSYEQY
J: TRBJ1-1; V: TRBV27; CDR3: ASSFSPVLNTEAF
J: TRBJ2-5; V: TRBV7-9; CDR3: ASTGLAGKETQY
J: TRBJ1-1; V: TRBV7-6; CDR3: ASSLRQQNTEAF
J: TRBJ2-7; V: TRBV9; CDR3: ASSVAGRVVDEQY
J: TRBJ1-1; V: TRBV9; CDR3: ASSGTGSNTEAF
J: TRBJ2-7; V: TRBV7-9; CDR3: ASSPRGSYEQY
J: TRBJ2-1; V: TRBV27; CDR3: ASRRLLAGNEQF
J: TRBJ2-1; V: TRBV7-6; CDR3: ASSSLASSGRLDEQF
J: TRBJ2-3; V: TRBV4-1; CDR3: ASSHAQTDTQY
J: TRBJ1-1; V: TRBV7-9; CDR3: AGESGMNTEAF
J: TRBJ2-3; V: TRBV11-2; CDR3: ASSGGVGLAGEADTQY